Described below is a single T cell receptor (beta chain) sequence and its context. The V and J ends lost 2 bases and 1 base respectively, with 8 bases between them. The CDR3 sequence is 14 residues long. Per germline, CDR1 SGHAT and CDR2 FQNNGV. This record belongs to a study of blood T cell repertoires in COVID-19. Overall study: Samples taken during acute and convalescent COVID-19 were collected in the United States, Italy and Spain. Sample material is recorded as cDNA or gDNA derived from T cells, B-cell-depleted T cells, or PBMCs.

The authors' processing: Amplification from reference gene primers served as the basis for estimated nucleated cell counts. Clones were read by immunoSEQ multiplex PCR, and TCRdb kept only the in-frame ones, dropping some. V, J and clone size are those of that table, while D and trimming were read from the DNA. The sample has about 310,000 clones; around 86% are singletons. The TCR was taken from a man aged 45-65 years with active or convalescent COVID-19. The chain employs TRBV11-2 and TRBJ1-1; maybe TRBD1 (6 bases). The sample consisted of peripheral blood. CDR3 sequence (DNA): TGTGCCAGCAGCTTAAGGGGACAGAACACTGAAGCTTTCTTT. Residues: CASSLRGQNTEAFF. The whole variable domain, filled in from reference TRBV11-2 and TRBJ1-1, reads EAGVAQSPRYKIIEKRQSVAFWCNPISGHATLYWYQQILGQGPKLLIQFQNNGVVDDSQLPKDRFSAERLKGVDSTLKIQPAKLEDSAVYLCASSLRGQNTEAFFGQGTRLTVV.